One and the same sample provided the 17 T cell receptor beta chains below, sequenced in a study of CD8 T cells in Susac syndrome (dated by TCRdb to 2018 to 2020). The protocol used for the library was the immunoSEQ multiplex PCR assay. RNA was extracted with the RNeasy kit and roughly 0.5 to 1 ug was reverse transcribed using random hexamers. The raw public reads went through TCRdb reprocessing: fastp at Q25, MiXCR clone calling, in-frame beta chains kept. A single entry per CDR3 protein holds the most common genes and DNA from its merged rows. This sample gives 150,000 or so distinct CDR3 sequences in total; 90% to 95% of them show up just once. The leading ten clones occupy more than 0.12% of the sample. Sequencing was performed on CD4+ T cells from PBMCs. These receptors were obtained from a human donor in good health.

The V call is TRBV20-1, the J call TRBJ1-2, with TRBD1 identical over 7 bases. The CDR3 spans 13 residues. V lost 5 bases to trimming and J lost 3 bases; unmatched junction nucleotides: 6. Germline CDR1 is DFQATT and CDR2 is SNEGSKA (reference sequence). In nucleotides, the CDR3 is TGCAGTGCTCTGACAGGGTGGTACTATGGCTACACCTTC. It codes for CSALTGWYYGYTF.

The rearrangement joins TRBV20-1 to TRBJ1-6; a weak D match, TRBD1 (5 bases). CDR1 DFQATT and CDR2 SNEGSKA come from the germline V gene (reference sequence). The CDR3 contains 14 residues. The V gene lost 1 base and the J gene lost 6 bases, with 10 bases spanning the gap. The CDR3 reads CSARAGTLNSPLHF. The CDR3 coding sequence is TGCAGTGCTAGAGCCGGGACCCTTAATTCACCCCTCCACTTT.

The rearrangement uses TRBV30 and TRBJ1-2; no clear D. From germline, CDR1 is GTSNPN and CDR2 SVGIG (reference sequence). V lost 2 bases to trimming and J lost 6 bases, with 10 bases between them. The CDR3 length is 12 residues. CDR3 coding DNA: TGTGCCTGGAGTCTCGGACTCGATGGCTACACCTTC. It yields the protein CAWSLGLDGYTF.

The chain carries TRBV19 and TRBJ1-1, with D possibly being TRBD1 (5 bases). CDR1 and CDR2 (germline): LNHDA, SQIVND (reference sequence). Between the trimmed V and J ends, which lost 2 bases and 7 bases, there was a span of 11 bases. This CDR3 comprises 13 residues. CDR3 DNA: TGTGCCAGTAGTATACAGGGAGACGGTGAAGCTTTCTTT. It is translated as CASSIQGDGEAFF. Full variable domain (missing parts from reference TRBV19 and TRBJ1-1): DGGITQSPKYLFRKEGQNVTLSCEQNLNHDAMYWYRQDPGQGLRLIYYSQIVNDFQKGDIAEGYSVSREKKESFPLTVTSAQKNPTAFYLCASSIQGDGEAFFGQGTRLTVV.

This rearrangement joins TRBV30 to TRBJ1-2; D is ambiguous. V dropped 4 bases and J dropped 3 bases, with 12 bases sitting between them. This CDR3 is 13 amino acids long. Germline CDR1 GTSNPN, CDR2 SVGIG (reference sequence). CDR3 sequence (DNA): TGTGCCTGGAATACACAGCTTGACTATGGCTACACCTTC. Protein sequence: CAWNTQLDYGYTF.

The chain uses TRBV20-1 and TRBJ1-5; D is uncertain. This CDR3 contains 13 residues. V gave up 3 bases and J gave up 0 bases, with 6 bases separating them. Per germline, CDR1 DFQATT and CDR2 SNEGSKA (reference sequence). The CDR3, as DNA: TGCAGTGCTAGCCCAGATAGCAATCAGCCCCAGCATTTT. Encoded protein: CSASPDSNQPQHF.

V gene TRBV7-2 combines with J gene TRBJ1-1; 9 positions match TRBD1. The V and J ends lost 1 base and 4 bases, in that order; junction bases with no gene match: 4. The V gene's germline CDR1 is SGHTA and CDR2 FQGNSA. CDR3 size: 15 residues. The CDR3 is CASSLDPDRGTEAFF. DNA for the CDR3: TGTGCCAGCAGCTTAGACCCGGACAGGGGCACTGAAGCTTTCTTT.

A single count supports this clonotype. V and J are TRBV20-1 and TRBJ1-6; 7 nucleotides agree with TRBD1. The germline gives CDR1 DFQATT, CDR2 SNEGSKA (reference sequence). The CDR3 is 14 amino acids. V trimming: 3 bases; J trimming: 9 bases; junction bases outside the gene matches: 8. The CDR3 DNA reads as TGCAGTGCTAGTCGCACAGGGGTGCCTTCACCCCTCCACTTT. Amino acids: CSASRTGVPSPLHF.

The J gene is TRBJ1-2, the V gene TRBV15, with TRBD1 as a possible D gene (5 bases). The CDR3 contains 13 residues. Germline V gene lookup returns CDR1 LNHNV and CDR2 YYDKDF (reference sequence). Trimming left V 3 bases short and J 4 bases short, with 9 bases between. DNA of the CDR3: TGTGCCACCAGCAGCGGGACCAGCTATGGCTACACCTTC. This encodes CATSSGTSYGYTF.

The rearrangement joins TRBV7-9 to TRBJ2-1; D gene unclear. The CDR3 extends over 13 amino acids. CDR1 and CDR2 from the germline V gene are SEHNR and FQNEAQ (reference sequence). Trimming pared 4 bases from V and 5 bases from J, leaving 9 bases between. For the CDR3, the DNA is TGTGCCAGCAGCTCCTTTCAGGACAATGAGCAGTTCTTC. This sequence encodes CASSSFQDNEQFF.

The chain has TRBV27 and TRBJ1-5; 7 bases line up with TRBD1. Per germline, CDR1 MNHEY and CDR2 SMNVEV (reference sequence). Trimming at V came to 8 bases and at J to 7 bases, leaving 11 bases not matched to a gene. The CDR3 loop spans 14 amino acids. The CDR3 DNA follows: TGTGCCAGCGCCCCGACAGGGATGGGGCAGCCCCAGCATTTT. Amino acid sequence: CASAPTGMGQPQHF.

V is TRBV29-1 and J is TRBJ2-2; 10 nucleotides match TRBD1. This CDR3 has 14 residues. Per the germline V gene, CDR1 is SQVTM and CDR2 is ANQGSEA. The ends lost 6 bases at V and 4 bases at J; junction bases unmatched: 5. CDR3 in amino acids: CSVRRDRGTGELFF. The CDR3 DNA is TGCAGCGTCCGAAGGGACAGGGGCACCGGGGAGCTGTTTTTT.

The V and J genes are TRBV20-1 and TRBJ1-5, with TRBD1 matching over 8 bases. V was pared by 0 bases and J by 0 bases, with 10 bases of the junction left unmatched. CDR1 and CDR2 (germline): DFQATT, SNEGSKA (reference sequence). CDR3 size: 18 residues. The CDR3 DNA reads TGCAGTGCTAGAGATTCCGTCCGACAGGGGTATAGCAATCAGCCCCAGCATTTT. Translated, it gives CSARDSVRQGYSNQPQHF.

The chain joins TRBV7-2 to TRBJ2-1; D ambiguous. CDR3 size: 15 residues. CDR1 and CDR2 (germline): SGHTA, FQGNSA. Trimming took off 1 base at V and 10 bases at J, with 17 bases between the two ends. CDR3 region: CASSLVPHPAEEQFF. The DNA for the CDR3 is TGTGCCAGCAGCTTAGTGCCGCACCCTGCCGAGGAGCAGTTCTTC.

The CDR3 is CASSHAVEQFF. DNA for the CDR3: TGTGCCAGCAGCCATGCAGTTGAGCAGTTCTTC. The chain is built from TRBV3-1 and TRBJ2-1; D uncertain. Germline CDR1 LGHDT, CDR2 YNNKEL (reference sequence). The CDR3 contains 11 residues. The germline V and J ends were trimmed by 3 bases and 9 bases, with 6 bases remaining between them.

The rearrangement joins TRBV27 to TRBJ2-2; 11 bases are a match to TRBD2. V lost 1 base to trimming and J lost 5 bases; unmatched junction nucleotides: 6. The germline gives CDR1 MNHEY, CDR2 SMNVEV (reference sequence). This CDR3 comprises 17 residues. The DNA for the CDR3 is TGTGCCAGCAGTTTATTTCCTAGCGGGGGGTCGACCGGGGAGCTGTTTTTT. This codes for CASSLFPSGGSTGELFF.

The chain combines TRBV6-5 with TRBJ2-3; 8 bases are shared with TRBD1. The CDR3 covers 17 residues. Germline CDR1 and CDR2: MNHEY and SVGAGI. Losses at the gene ends were 0 bases for V and 4 bases for J; bases not matched to a gene: 9. The CDR3 spells CASSYSVPTGGADTQYF. The CDR3 DNA reads as TGTGCCAGCAGTTACTCCGTTCCTACAGGGGGAGCAGATACGCAGTATTTT.